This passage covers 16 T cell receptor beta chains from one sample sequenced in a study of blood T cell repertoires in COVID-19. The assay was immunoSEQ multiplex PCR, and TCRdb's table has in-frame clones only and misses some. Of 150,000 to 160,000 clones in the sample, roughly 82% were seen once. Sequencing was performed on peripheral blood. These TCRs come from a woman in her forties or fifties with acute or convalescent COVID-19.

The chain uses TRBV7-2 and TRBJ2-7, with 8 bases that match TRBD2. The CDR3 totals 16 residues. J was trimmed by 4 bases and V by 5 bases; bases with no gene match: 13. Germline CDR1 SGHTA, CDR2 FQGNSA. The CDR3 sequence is CASSTPASGSRYEQYF. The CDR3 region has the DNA TGTGCCAGCAGCACCCCGGCTAGCGGGTCGAGATACGAGCAGTACTTC.

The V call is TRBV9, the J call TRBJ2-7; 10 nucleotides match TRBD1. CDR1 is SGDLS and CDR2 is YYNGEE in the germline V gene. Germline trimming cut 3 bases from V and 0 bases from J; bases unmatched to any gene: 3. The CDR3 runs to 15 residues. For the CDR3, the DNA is TGTGCCAGCAGCGAAGGACAGGGGGTCTCCTACGAGCAGTACTTC. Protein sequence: CASSEGQGVSYEQYF.

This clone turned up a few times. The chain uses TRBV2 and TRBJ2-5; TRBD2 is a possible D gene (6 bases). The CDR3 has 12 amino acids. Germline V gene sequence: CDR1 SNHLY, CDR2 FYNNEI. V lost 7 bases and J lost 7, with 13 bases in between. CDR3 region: CASKGLQRTQYF. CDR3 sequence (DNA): TGTGCCAGCAAGGGACTCCAAAGGACCCAGTACTTC.

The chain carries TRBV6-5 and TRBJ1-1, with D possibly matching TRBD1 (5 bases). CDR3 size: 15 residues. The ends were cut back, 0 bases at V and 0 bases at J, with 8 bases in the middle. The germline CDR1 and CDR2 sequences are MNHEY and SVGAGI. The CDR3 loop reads CASSYSQGMNTEAFF. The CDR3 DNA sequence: TGTGCCAGCAGTTACTCGCAGGGTATGAACACTGAAGCTTTCTTT.

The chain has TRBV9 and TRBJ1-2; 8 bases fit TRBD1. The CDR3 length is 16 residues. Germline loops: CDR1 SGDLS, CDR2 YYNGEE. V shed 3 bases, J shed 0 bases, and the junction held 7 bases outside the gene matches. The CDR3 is CASSGTGTGTNYGYTF. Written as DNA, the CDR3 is TGTGCCAGCAGCGGGACAGGGACAGGCACTAACTATGGCTACACCTTC.

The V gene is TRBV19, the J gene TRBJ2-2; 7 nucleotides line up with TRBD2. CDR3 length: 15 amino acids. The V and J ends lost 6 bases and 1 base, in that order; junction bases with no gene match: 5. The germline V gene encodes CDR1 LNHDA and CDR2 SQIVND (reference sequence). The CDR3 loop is CASSDPSGNTGELFF. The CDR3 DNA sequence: TGTGCCAGTAGCGATCCTAGCGGGAACACCGGGGAGCTGTTTTTT.

CDR3 residues: CATSGQSNTEAFF. For the CDR3, the DNA is TGTGCCACCAGTGGACAATCGAACACTGAAGCTTTCTTT. The chain has TRBV24-1 and TRBJ1-1; D not certain. Germline values: CDR1 KGHDR, CDR2 SFDVKD. V lost 5 bases, J lost 1 base, and 7 bases lay in between. This CDR3 spans 13 amino acids.

As DNA, the CDR3 is TGTGCCAGCAGCGGACAGCGGGGCTCCTACAATGAGCAGTTCTTC. This translates into CASSGQRGSYNEQFF. The J gene is TRBJ2-1, the V gene TRBV5-6; a weak D match, TRBD2 (7 bases). The V gene lost 4 bases and the J gene lost 0 bases, with 11 bases spanning the gap. The CDR3 runs to 15 residues. Germline CDR1 is SGHDT and CDR2 is YYEEEE.

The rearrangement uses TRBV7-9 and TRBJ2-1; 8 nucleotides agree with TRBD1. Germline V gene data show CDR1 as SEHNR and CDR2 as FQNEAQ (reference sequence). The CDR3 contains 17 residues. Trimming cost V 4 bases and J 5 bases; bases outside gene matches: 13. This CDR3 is CASSSGQGQNTHNEQFF. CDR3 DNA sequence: TGTGCCAGCAGCTCCGGACAGGGACAAAATACCCACAATGAGCAGTTCTTC. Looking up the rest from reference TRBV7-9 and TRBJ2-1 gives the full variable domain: DTGVSQNPRHKITKRGQNVTFRCDPISEHNRLYWYRQTLGQGPEFLTYFQNEAQLEKSRLLSDRFSAERPKGSFSTLEIQRTEQGDSAMYLCASSSGQGQNTHNEQFFGPGTRLTVL.

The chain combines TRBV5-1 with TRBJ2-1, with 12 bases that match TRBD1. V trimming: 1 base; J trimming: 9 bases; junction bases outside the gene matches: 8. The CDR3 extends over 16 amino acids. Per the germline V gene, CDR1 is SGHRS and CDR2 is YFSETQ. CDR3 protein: CASSLNYGTGGSEQFF. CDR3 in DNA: TGCGCCAGCAGCTTGAATTACGGGACAGGGGGCAGTGAGCAGTTCTTC.

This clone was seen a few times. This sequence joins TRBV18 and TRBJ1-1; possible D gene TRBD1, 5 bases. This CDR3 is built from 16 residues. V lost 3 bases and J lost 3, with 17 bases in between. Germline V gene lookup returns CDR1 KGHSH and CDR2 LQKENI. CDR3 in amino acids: CASSPTTGTGDTEAFF. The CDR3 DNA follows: TGTGCCAGCTCACCTACCACCGGGACGGGGGACACTGAAGCTTTCTTT.

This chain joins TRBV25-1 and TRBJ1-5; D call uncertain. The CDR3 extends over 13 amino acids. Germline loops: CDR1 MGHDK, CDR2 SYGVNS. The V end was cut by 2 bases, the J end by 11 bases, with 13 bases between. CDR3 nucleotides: TGTGCCAGCAGTGAAGACTGGCCTGAGTCCCAGCATTTT. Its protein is CASSEDWPESQHF.

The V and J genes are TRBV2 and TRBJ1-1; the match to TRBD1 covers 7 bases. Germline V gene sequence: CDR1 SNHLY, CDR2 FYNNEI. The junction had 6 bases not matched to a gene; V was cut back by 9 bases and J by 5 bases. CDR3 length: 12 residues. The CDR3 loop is CASTTGRTEAFF. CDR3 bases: TGTGCCAGTACGACAGGGAGAACTGAAGCTTTCTTT.

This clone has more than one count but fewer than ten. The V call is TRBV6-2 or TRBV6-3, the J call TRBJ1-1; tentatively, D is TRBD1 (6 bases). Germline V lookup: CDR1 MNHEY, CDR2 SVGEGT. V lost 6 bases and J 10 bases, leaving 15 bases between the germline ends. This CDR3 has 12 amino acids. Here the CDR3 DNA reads TGTGCCAGCAGCCTGGGGACAATTGGAGCTTTCTTT. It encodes CASSLGTIGAFF.

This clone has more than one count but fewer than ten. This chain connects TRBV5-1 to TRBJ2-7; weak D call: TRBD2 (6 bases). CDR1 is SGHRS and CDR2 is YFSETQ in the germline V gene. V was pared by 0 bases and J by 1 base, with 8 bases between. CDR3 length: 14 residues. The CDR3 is CASSLEGRSYEQYF. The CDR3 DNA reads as TGCGCCAGCAGCTTGGAGGGGAGGTCCTACGAGCAGTACTTC.

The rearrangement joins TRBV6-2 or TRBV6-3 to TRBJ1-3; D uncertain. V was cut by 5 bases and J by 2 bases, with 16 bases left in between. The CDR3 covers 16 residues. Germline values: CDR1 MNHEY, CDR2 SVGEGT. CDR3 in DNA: TGTGCCAGCAGTCGTGATCCGGGTTTTACTGGAAACACCATATATTTT. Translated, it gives CASSRDPGFTGNTIYF.